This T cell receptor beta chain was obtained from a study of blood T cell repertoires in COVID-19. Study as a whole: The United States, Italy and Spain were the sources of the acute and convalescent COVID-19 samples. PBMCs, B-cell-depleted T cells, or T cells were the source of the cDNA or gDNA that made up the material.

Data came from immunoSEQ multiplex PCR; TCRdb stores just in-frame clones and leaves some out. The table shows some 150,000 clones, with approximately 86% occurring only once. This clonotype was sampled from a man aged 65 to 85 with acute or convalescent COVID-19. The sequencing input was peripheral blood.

The CDR3 is CASSLETASETQYF. As DNA, the CDR3 is TGTGCCAGCAGCTTAGAGACAGCTTCTGAGACCCAGTACTTC. The gene calls are TRBV7-2 and TRBJ2-5, with D maybe TRBD1 (5 bases). This CDR3 spans 14 amino acids. Germline CDR1 is SGHTA and CDR2 is FQGNSA. V gave up 1 base and J gave up 5 bases, with 11 bases separating them.